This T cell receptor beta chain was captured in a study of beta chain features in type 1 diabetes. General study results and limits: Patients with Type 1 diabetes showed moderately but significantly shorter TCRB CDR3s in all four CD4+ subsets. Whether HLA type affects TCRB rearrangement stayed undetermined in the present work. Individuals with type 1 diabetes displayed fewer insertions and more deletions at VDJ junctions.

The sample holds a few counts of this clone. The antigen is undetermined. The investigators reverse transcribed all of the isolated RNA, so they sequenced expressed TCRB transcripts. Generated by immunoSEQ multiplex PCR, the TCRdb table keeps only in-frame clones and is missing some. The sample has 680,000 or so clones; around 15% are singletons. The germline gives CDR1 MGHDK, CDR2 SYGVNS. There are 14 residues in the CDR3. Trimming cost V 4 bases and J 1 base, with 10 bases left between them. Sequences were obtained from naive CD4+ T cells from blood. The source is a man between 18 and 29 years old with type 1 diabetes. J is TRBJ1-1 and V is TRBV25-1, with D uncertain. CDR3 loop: CASSGPHPNTEAFF. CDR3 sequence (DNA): TGTGCCAGCAGTGGCCCACACCCGAACACTGAAGCTTTCTTT.